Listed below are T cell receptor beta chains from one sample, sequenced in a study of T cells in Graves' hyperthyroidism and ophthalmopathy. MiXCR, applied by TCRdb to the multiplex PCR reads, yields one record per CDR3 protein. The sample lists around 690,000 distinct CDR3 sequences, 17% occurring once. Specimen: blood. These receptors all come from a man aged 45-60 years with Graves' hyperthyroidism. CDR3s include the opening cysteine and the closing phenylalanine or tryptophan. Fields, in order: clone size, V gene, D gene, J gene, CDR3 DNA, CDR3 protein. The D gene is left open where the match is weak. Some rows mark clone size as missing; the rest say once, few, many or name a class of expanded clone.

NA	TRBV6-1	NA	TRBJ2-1	TGTGCCAGCAGTCTCGTAGGGGCTCCTCCTGCCAATGAGCAGTTCTTC	CASSLVGAPPANEQFF
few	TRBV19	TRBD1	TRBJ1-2	TGTGCCAGTAGTCCCGGACAGGGGATAAACTATGGCTACACCTTC	CASSPGQGINYGYTF
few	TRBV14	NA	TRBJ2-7	TGTGCCAGCAGCCCAGGAACGTTAGCGGTCGCACACGAGCAGTACTTC	CASSPGTLAVAHEQYF
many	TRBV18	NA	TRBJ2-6	TGTGCCAGCTCACCACCTCGACAGGTTTCCCATGGGGCCAACGTCCTGACTTTC	CASSPPRQVSHGANVLTF
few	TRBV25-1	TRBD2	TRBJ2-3	TGTGCCAGCAGTCCGACTAGCGGGAGGGCCCGAAATACGCAGTATTTT	CASSPTSGRARNTQYF
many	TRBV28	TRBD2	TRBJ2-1	TGTGCCAGCAGTTTATTCACTAGCGGGAGTAAGAATGAGCAGTTCTTC	CASSLFTSGSKNEQFF
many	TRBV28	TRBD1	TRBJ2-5	TGTGCCAGCAGCCCAGACAGGGGGAGAGAGACCCAGTACTTC	CASSPDRGRETQYF
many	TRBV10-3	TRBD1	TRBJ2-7	TGTGCCATCAGCGTGGGACAGGGGGGAGAGCAGTACTTC	CAISVGQGGEQYF
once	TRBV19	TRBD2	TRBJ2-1	TGTGCCAGTAGTATGGGGACTAGGGGCGGGCAGTTCTTC	CASSMGTRGGQFF
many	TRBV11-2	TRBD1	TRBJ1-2	TGTGCCAGCAGCTTTGTTACCCGAGACAGGGGGTCTGGCTACACCTTC	CASSFVTRDRGSGYTF